This TCR beta chain was recovered during a study of cytomegalovirus exposure and HLA in healthy donors. PCR primers comprised 60 Vbeta and 13 Jbeta primers. Method: immunoSEQ multiplex PCR; TCRdb's copy keeps in-frame clones and lacks some. The sample has 110,000 to 150,000 clones; 70% are singletons. The sample was PBMCs. This receptor was obtained from a woman aged 60-70 years in good health and CMV-seropositive.

CDR3 sequence reads: CASSEVGGWSNQPQHF. The CDR3 nucleotides read TGTGCCAGCAGTGAAGTAGGGGGTTGGAGCAATCAGCCCCAGCATTTT. The chain uses TRBV6-1 and TRBJ1-5, with TRBD1 as a possible D gene (6 bases). There are 16 residues in the CDR3. Germline V lookup: CDR1 MNHNS, CDR2 SASEGT. V lost 1 base, J lost 1 base, and 11 bases lay in between.